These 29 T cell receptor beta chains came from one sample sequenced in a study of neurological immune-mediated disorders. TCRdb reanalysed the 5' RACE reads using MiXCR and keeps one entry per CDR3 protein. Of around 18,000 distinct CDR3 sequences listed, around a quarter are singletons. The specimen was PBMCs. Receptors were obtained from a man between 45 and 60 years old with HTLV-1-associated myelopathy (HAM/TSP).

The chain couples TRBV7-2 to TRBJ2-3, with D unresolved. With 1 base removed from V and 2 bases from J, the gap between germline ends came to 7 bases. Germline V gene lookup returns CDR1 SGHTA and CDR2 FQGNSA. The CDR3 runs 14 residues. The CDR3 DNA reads TGTGCCAGCAGCTTAGATGCGGTCACAGATACGCAGTATTTT. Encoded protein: CASSLDAVTDTQYF.

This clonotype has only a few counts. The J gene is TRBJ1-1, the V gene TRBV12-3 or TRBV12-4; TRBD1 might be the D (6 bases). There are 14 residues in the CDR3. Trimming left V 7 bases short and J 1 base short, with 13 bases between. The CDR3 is CASTLGGRNTEAFF. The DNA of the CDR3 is TGTGCCAGCACCTTGGGGGGGCGGAACACTGAAGCTTTCTTT.

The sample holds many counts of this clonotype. CDR3 residues: CASSSGGQGNEQFF. In nucleotides, the CDR3 is TGCGCCAGCAGCTCAGGGGGCCAGGGAAATGAGCAGTTCTTC. V gene TRBV5-1 combines with J gene TRBJ2-1; 8 nucleotides align to TRBD1. V dropped 3 bases and J dropped 7; count of bases not matched to a gene: 6. CDR3 length equals 14 residues. Germline CDR1 is SGHRS and CDR2 is YFSETQ.

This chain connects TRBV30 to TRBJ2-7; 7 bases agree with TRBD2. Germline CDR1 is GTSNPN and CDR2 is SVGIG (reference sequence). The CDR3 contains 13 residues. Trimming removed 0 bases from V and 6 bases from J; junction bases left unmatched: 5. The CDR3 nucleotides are TGTGCCTGGAGTGTAAGGGAGGGAACCGAGCAGTACTTC. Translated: CAWSVREGTEQYF.

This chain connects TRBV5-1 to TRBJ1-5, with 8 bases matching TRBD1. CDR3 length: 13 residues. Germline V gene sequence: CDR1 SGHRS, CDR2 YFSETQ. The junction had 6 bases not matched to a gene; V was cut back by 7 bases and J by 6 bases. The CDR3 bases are TGCGCCAGCCCGGACAGGGAGGTTCAGCCCCAGCATTTT. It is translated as CASPDREVQPQHF.

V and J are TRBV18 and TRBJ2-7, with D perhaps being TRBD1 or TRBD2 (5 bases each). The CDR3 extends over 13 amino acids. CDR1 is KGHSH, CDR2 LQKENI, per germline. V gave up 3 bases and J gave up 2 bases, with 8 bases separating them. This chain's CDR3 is CASSPGAPYEQYF. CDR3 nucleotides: TGTGCCAGCTCACCCGGGGCCCCCTACGAGCAGTACTTC. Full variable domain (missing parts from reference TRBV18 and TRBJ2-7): NAGVMQNPRHLVRRRGQEARLRCSPMKGHSHVYWYRQLPEEGLKFMVYLQKENIIDESGMPKERFSAEFPKEGPSILRIQQVVRGDSAAYFCASSPGAPYEQYFGPGTRLTVT.

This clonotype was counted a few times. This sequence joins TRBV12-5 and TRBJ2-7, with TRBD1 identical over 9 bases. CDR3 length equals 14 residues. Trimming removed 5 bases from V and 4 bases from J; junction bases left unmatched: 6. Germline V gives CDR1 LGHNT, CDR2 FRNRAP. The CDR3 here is CASGTGQGRYEQYF. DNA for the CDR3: TGTGCTAGTGGTACAGGACAGGGGCGGTACGAGCAGTACTTC.

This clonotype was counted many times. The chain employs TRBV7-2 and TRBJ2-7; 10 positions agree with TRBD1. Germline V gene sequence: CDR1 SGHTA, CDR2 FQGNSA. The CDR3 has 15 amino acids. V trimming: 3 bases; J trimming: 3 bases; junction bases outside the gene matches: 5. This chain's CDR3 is CASSFPGQGDYEQYF. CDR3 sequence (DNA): TGTGCCAGCAGCTTCCCCGGACAGGGGGACTACGAGCAGTACTTC.

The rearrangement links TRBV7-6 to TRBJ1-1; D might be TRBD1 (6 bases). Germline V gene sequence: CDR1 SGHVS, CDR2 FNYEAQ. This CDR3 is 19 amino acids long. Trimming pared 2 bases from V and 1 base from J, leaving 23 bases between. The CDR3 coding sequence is TGTGCCAGCAGCTTACGCGGGGGGGGGACATTCGGTGGGAACACTGAAGCTTTCTTT. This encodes CASSLRGGGTFGGNTEAFF. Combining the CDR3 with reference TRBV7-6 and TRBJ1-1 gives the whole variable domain GAGVSQSPRYKVTKRGQDVALRCDPISGHVSLYWYRQALGQGPEFLTYFNYEAQQDKSGLPNDRFSAERPEGSISTLTIQRTEQRDSAMYRCASSLRGGGTFGGNTEAFFGQGTRLTVV.

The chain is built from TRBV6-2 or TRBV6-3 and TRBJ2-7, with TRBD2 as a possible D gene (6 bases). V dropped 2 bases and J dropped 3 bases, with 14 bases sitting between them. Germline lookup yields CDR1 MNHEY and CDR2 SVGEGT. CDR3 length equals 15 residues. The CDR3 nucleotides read TGTGCCAGCAGTTACCCCCGGGGCGGGAACTACGAGCAGTACTTC. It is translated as CASSYPRGGNYEQYF.

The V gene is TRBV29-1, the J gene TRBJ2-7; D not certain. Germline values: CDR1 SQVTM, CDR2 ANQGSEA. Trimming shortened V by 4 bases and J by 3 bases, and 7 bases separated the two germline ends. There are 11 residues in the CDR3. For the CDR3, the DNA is TGCAGCGTTGTCCGGCTCTACGAGCAGTACTTC. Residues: CSVVRLYEQYF.

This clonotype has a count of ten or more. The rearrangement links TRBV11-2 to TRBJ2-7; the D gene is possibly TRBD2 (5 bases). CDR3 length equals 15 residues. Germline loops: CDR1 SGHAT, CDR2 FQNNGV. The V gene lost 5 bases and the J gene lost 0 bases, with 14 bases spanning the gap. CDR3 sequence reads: CASSPRLLSSYEQYF. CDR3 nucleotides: TGTGCCAGCAGCCCTAGACTATTGAGCTCCTACGAGCAGTACTTC.

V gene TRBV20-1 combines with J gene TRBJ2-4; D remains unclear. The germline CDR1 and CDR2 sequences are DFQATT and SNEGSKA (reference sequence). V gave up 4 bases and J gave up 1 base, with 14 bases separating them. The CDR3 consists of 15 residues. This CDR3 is CSATFYNLAKNIQYF. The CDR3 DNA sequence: TGCAGTGCTACGTTTTACAATCTGGCCAAAAACATTCAGTACTTC.

CDR3 DNA: TGCAGTGCTAGCGAGGCGTCGTACTTTGAAGCTTTCTTT. Its protein product is CSASEASYFEAFF. The chain couples TRBV20-1 to TRBJ1-1; D call uncertain. V lost 3 bases, J lost 7 bases, and 15 bases lay in between. CDR3 length equals 13 residues. Germline assignment: CDR1 DFQATT and CDR2 SNEGSKA (reference sequence).

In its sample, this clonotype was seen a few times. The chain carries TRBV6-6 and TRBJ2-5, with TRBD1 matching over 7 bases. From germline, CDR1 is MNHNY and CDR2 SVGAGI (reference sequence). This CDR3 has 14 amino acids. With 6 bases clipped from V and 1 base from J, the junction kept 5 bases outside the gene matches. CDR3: CASRVDRVQETQYF. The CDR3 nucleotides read TGTGCCAGCAGAGTAGACAGGGTCCAAGAGACCCAGTACTTC.

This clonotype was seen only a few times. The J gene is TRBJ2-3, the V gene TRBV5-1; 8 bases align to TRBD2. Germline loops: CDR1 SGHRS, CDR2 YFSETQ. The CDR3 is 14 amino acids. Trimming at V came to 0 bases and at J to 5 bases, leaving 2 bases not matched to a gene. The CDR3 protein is CASSLETSEDTQYF. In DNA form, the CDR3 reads TGCGCCAGCAGCTTGGAGACTAGCGAAGATACGCAGTATTTT.

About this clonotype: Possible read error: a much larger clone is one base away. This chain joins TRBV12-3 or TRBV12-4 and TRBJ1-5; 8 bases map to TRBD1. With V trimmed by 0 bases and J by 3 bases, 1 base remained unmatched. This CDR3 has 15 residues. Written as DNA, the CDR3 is TGTGCCAGCAGTTTAGCACAGGGGGACAATCAGCCCCAGCATTTT. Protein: CASSLAQGDNQPQHF.

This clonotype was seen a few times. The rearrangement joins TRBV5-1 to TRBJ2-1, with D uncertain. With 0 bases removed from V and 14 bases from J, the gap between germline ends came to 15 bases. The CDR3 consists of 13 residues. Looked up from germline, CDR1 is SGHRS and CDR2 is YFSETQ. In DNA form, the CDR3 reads TGCGCCAGCAGCTTGGCCTCAAGCGCTCCCAAGTTCTTC. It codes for CASSLASSAPKFF.

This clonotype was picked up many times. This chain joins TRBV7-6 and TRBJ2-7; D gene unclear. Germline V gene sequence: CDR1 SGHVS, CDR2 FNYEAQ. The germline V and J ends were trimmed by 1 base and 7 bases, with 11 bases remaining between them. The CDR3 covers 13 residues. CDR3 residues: CASSLGTVGEQYF. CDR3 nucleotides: TGTGCCAGCAGCTTAGGAACAGTGGGAGAGCAGTACTTC.

CDR3 in amino acids: CSALPDRGDYEQYF. Written as DNA, the CDR3 is TGCAGTGCTTTGCCCGACAGGGGAGATTACGAGCAGTACTTC. J is TRBJ2-7 and V is TRBV20-1; 8 bases agree with TRBD1. The V segment lost 5 bases and the J segment 4 bases; nucleotides outside the gene matches: 10. CDR1 and CDR2 (germline): DFQATT, SNEGSKA (reference sequence). The CDR3 spans 14 residues.

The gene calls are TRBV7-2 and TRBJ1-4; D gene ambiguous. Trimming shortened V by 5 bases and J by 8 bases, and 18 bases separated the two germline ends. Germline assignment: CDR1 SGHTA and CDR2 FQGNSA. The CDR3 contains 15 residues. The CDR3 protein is CASSPPGVALEKLFF. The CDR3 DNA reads TGTGCCAGCAGCCCCCCCGGGGTGGCATTGGAAAAACTGTTTTTT.

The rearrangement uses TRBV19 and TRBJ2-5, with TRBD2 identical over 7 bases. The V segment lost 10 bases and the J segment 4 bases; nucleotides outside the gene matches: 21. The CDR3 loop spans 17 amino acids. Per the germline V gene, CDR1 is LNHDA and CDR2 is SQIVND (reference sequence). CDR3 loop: CATEGRGAYDRRETQYF. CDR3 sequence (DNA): TGTGCCACCGAGGGGAGGGGCGCCTACGACCGGAGAGAGACCCAGTACTTC.

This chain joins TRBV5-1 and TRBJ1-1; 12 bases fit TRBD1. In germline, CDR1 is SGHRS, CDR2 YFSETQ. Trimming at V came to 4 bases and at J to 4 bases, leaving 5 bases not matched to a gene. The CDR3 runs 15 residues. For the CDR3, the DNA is TGCGCCAGCAGCGGGGGACAGGGGGCCGGCACTGAAGCTTTCTTT. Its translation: CASSGGQGAGTEAFF.

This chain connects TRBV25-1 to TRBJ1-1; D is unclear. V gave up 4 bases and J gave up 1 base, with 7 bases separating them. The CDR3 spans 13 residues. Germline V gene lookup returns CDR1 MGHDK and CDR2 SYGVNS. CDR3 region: CASSVGRNTEAFF. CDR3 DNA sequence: TGTGCCAGCAGTGTTGGCAGGAACACTGAAGCTTTCTTT.

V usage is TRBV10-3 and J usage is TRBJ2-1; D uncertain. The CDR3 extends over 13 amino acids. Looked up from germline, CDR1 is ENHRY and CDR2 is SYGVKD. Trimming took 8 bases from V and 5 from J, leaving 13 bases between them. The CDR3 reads CAISVRSDNEQFF. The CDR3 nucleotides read TGTGCCATCTCGGTAAGATCGGACAATGAGCAGTTCTTC.

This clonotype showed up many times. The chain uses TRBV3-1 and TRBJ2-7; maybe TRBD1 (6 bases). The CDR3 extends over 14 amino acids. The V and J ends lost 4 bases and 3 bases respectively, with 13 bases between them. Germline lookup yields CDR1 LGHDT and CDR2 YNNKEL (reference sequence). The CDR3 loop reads CASSPNRANYEQYF. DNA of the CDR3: TGTGCCAGCAGCCCAAACAGGGCTAACTACGAGCAGTACTTC.

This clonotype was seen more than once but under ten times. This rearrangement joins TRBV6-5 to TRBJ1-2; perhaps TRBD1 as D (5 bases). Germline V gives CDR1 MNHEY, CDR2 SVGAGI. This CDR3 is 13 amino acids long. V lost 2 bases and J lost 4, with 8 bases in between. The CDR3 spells CASSYKDSYGYTF. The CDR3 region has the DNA TGTGCCAGCAGTTACAAAGACAGCTATGGCTACACCTTC.

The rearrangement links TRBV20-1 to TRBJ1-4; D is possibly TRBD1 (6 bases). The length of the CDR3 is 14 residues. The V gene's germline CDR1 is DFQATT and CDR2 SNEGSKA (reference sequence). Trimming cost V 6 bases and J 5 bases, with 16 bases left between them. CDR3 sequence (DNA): TGCAGTGCACTGCGGGGGGCGTTAAATGAAAAACTGTTTTTT. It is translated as CSALRGALNEKLFF.

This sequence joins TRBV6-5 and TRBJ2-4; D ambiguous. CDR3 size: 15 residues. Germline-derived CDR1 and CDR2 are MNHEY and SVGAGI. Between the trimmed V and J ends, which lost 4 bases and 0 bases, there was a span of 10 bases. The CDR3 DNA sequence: TGTGCCAGCAGTTCTACAGAAATAGCCAAAAACATTCAGTACTTC. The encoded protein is CASSSTEIAKNIQYF.